This TCR beta chain was retrieved from a study of CD8 T cells in Susac syndrome. RNA in amounts of roughly 0.5 to 1 ug was reverse transcribed with random hexamers. It was immunoSEQ multiplex PCR that amplified TCR beta CDR3 across 54 Vbeta and 13 Jbeta. TCRdb used MiXCR to reprocess the immunoSEQ multiplex PCR reads, holding one entry per CDR3 protein. Of about 130,000 distinct CDR3 sequences in the sample, around nine tenths are singletons; the top ten hold roughly 0.25%. Germline assignment: CDR1 SGHRS and CDR2 YFSETQ. This CDR3 has 12 residues. Trimming removed 2 bases from V and 7 bases from J, with 9 bases in between. Treatment-naive patients with stable or active relapsing-remitting disease were the multiple sclerosis controls. Negative isolation was applied to CD8+ and CD4+ T cells, and FACS enrichment was applied to TEMRA cells.

The chain uses TRBV5-1 and TRBJ1-1, with unresolved D. The source is a human donor with multiple sclerosis. Sequencing was carried out using CD8+ T cells from PBMCs. The CDR3 spells CASSFLGDEAFF. The CDR3 DNA sequence: TGCGCCAGCAGCTTTCTAGGAGATGAAGCTTTCTTT.